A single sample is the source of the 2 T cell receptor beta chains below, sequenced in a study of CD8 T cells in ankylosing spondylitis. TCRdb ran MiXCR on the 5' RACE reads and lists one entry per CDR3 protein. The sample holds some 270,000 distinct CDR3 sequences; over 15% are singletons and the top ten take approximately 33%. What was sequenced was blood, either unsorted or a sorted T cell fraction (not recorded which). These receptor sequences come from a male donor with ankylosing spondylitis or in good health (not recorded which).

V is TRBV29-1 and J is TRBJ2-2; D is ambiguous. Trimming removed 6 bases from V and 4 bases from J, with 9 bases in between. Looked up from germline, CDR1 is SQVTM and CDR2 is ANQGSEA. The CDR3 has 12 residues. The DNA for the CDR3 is TGCAGCGTCGTAGTTGGCACCGGGGAGCTGTTTTTT. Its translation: CSVVVGTGELFF.

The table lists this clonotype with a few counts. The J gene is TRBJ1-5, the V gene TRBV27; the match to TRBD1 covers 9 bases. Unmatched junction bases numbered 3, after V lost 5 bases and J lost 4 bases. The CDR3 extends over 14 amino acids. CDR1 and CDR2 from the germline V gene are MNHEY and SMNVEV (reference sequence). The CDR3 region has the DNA TGTGCCAGCAGTGAAGGGACAGGGAATCAGCCCCAGCATTTT. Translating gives CASSEGTGNQPQHF.